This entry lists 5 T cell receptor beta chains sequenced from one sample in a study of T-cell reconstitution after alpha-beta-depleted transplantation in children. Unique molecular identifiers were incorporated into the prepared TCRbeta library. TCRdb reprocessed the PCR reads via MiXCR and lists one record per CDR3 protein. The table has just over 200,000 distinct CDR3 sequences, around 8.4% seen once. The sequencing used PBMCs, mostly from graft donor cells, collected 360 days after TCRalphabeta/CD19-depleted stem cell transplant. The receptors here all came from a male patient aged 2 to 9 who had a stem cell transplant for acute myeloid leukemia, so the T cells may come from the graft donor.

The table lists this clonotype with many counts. For the CDR3, the DNA is TGCAGCGTTGAGATCCTAGGGACTAGCGGGCCCTACGAGCAGTACTTC. As protein: CSVEILGTSGPYEQYF. V gene TRBV29-1 combines with J gene TRBJ2-7; 12 bases are a match to TRBD2. Per germline, CDR1 SQVTM and CDR2 ANQGSEA. The CDR3 has 16 residues. J gave up 2 bases and V 3 bases, and 8 bases lay outside the gene matches.

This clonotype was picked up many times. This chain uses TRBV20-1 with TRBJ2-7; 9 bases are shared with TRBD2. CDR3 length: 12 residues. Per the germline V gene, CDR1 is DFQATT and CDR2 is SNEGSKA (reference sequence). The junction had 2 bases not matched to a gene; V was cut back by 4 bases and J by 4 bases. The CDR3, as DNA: TGCAGTGCTACTAGCGGGATTTACGAGCAGTACTTC. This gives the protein CSATSGIYEQYF.

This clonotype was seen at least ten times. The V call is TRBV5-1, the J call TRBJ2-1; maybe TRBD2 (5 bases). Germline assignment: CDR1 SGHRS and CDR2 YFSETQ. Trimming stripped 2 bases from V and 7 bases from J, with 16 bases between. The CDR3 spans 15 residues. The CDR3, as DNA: TGCGCCAGCAGCTTTGACGGTACGGGAAGGAATGAGCAGTTCTTC. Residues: CASSFDGTGRNEQFF.

The CDR3 sequence: CASSWEPEGSTDTQYF. The CDR3 coding sequence is TGTGCCAGCAGTTGGGAACCGGAGGGAAGCACAGATACGCAGTATTTT. The chain combines TRBV12-3 or TRBV12-4 with TRBJ2-3; D might be TRBD2 (6 bases). V was pared by 4 bases and J by 0 bases, with 14 bases between. The length of the CDR3 is 16 residues.

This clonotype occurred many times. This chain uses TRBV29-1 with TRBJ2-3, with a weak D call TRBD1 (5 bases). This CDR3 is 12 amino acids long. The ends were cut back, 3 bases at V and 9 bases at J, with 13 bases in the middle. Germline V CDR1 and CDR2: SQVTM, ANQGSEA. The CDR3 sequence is CSVEPDRRTQYF. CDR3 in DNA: TGCAGCGTTGAGCCTGACAGAAGAACGCAGTATTTT.